This T cell receptor beta chain was sequenced during a study of Ad26.COV2.S vaccination and SARS-CoV-2 variants. About the study: Donor got 5x10^10 or 1x10^11 viral particles of Ad26.COV2.S.

Some clones are missing from TCRdb's copy, which holds only in-frame ones; the method was immunoSEQ multiplex PCR. The table records about 350,000 clones, approximately 85% of them present only once. V was pared by 0 bases and J by 7 bases, with 14 bases of the junction left unmatched. The CDR3 length is 17 residues. The germline gives CDR1 SGHTS, CDR2 YDEGEE. The treatment here: over 15 received Ad26.COV2.S at low or high dose, single or two shots; 5 received placebo; per-sample allocation not given. All samples were drawn on day 63, counting from the first vaccine or placebo injection. The chain is built from TRBV5-8 and TRBJ2-5; 8 bases agree with TRBD2. The receptor comes from a person between 18 and 59 years old who received the Ad26.COV2.S COVID-19 vaccine or a placebo. This material consisted of peripheral blood, taken in a trial of Ad26.COV2.S vaccine versus placebo. This chain's CDR3 is CASSLAEAGGSRGTQYF. In nucleotides, the CDR3 is TGTGCCAGCAGCTTGGCGGAGGCGGGAGGATCCCGGGGGACCCAGTACTTC.